What follows are 22 T cell receptor beta chains derived from one specimen sequenced in a study of PD-L1 blockade in urothelial cancer. The time point was: peripheral blood 6 weeks after treatment start. Clones were read by immunoSEQ multiplex PCR, and TCRdb kept only the in-frame ones, dropping some. Of 42,000 or so clones listed, roughly 78% are singletons. This specimen consisted of PBMCs, obtained around atezolizumab (anti-PD-L1) treatment. The receptors come from a man aged 60-69 years with urothelial cancer.

This sequence joins TRBV5-6 and TRBJ1-5; D may be TRBD1 (5 bases). CDR1 and CDR2 (germline): SGHDT, YYEEEE. V was clipped by 4 bases and J by 7 bases, with 18 bases between them. The CDR3 is 15 residues long. Here the CDR3 DNA reads TGTGCCAGCAGCCCATGGGGGGGTCTAGGACAGCCCCAGCATTTT. As protein: CASSPWGGLGQPQHF.

The genes are TRBV7-2 and TRBJ2-7; TRBD2 matches 8 bases. The junction had 10 bases not matched to a gene; V was cut back by 4 bases and J by 5 bases. CDR1 is SGHTA, CDR2 FQGNSA, per germline. CDR3 length: 15 amino acids. In DNA, the CDR3 is TGTGCCAGCAGCTACCCCACGGGAGGGAAAAACGAGCAGTACTTC. It yields the protein CASSYPTGGKNEQYF.

This chain connects TRBV7-8 to TRBJ1-6; D is uncertain. In germline, CDR1 is SGHVS, CDR2 FQNEAQ. Trimming pared 2 bases from V and 7 bases from J, leaving 9 bases between. CDR3 length equals 14 residues. The CDR3 nucleotides read TGTGCCAGCAGCTTATCGTCTTCCAATTCACCCCTCCACTTT. Protein: CASSLSSSNSPLHF.

The CDR3 is CASRRQGATEAFF. Written as DNA, the CDR3 is TGTGCCAGCAGACGACAAGGGGCTACTGAAGCTTTCTTT. V gene TRBV6-1 combines with J gene TRBJ1-1, with D perhaps TRBD1 (5 bases). Trimming left V 6 bases short and J 5 bases short, with 13 bases between. CDR1 MNHNS and CDR2 SASEGT come from the germline V gene. The CDR3 covers 13 residues.

The V call is TRBV7-2, the J call TRBJ2-7, with TRBD1 matching 9 bases. Trimming at V came to 0 bases and at J to 2 bases, leaving 14 bases not matched to a gene. CDR3 length equals 19 residues. From germline, CDR1 is SGHTA and CDR2 FQGNSA. CDR3 sequence reads: CASSLALQGANRITYEQYF. CDR3 sequence (DNA): TGTGCCAGCAGCTTAGCTTTACAGGGGGCCAATAGAATCACCTACGAGCAGTACTTC.

The DNA of the CDR3 is TGTGCCAGCAGTTCGGGGACGTTACCGGGACTAGTCTACAATGAGCAGTTCTTC. Translating gives CASSSGTLPGLVYNEQFF. V and J are TRBV28 and TRBJ2-1, with 8 bases lining up with TRBD2. Germline assignment: CDR1 MDHEN and CDR2 SYDVKM. Unmatched junction bases numbered 14, after V lost 4 bases and J lost 3 bases. The CDR3 length is 18 residues.

The chain links TRBV28 to TRBJ2-2; 8 nucleotides match TRBD2. The germline V gene has CDR1 MDHEN and CDR2 SYDVKM. V gave up 6 bases and J gave up 4 bases; unmatched junction bases: 10. The CDR3 totals 16 residues. The CDR3 loop reads CASRRPGTSSTGELFF. DNA of the CDR3: TGTGCCAGCAGACGTCCCGGGACTAGTAGCACCGGGGAGCTGTTTTTT. The full variable domain, completed using reference TRBV28 and TRBJ2-2, is DVKVTQSSRYLVKRTGEKVFLECVQDMDHENMFWYRQDPGLGLRLIYFSYDVKMKEKGDIPEGYSVSREKKERFSLILESASTNQTSMYLCASRRPGTSSTGELFFGEGSRLTVL.

Note on this clone: It is unclear where the CDR3 begins or ends on the DNA, so no DNA is shown, and the CDR3 is as TCRdb lists it. The V call is TRBV10-3, the J call TRBJ2-3; TRBD2 was called by the table and not checked on the DNA. The CDR3 length is 14 residues, termini included. Germline V gene sequence: CDR1 ENHRY, CDR2 SYGVKD. The CDR3 protein is CAISSSGVGDTQYF.

J is TRBJ1-6 and V is TRBV28, with TRBD1 as a possible D gene (6 bases). Germline CDR1 is MDHEN and CDR2 is SYDVKM. CDR3 size: 16 residues. The V end lost 7 bases, the J end lost 4 bases, and 17 bases lay between the germline ends. Written as DNA, the CDR3 is TGTGCCAGCAAACTAGGGGGGGAAGATTATAATTCACCCCTCCACTTT. It specifies CASKLGGEDYNSPLHF.

The chain joins TRBV7-2 to TRBJ2-1, with D perhaps matching TRBD2 (6 bases). CDR3 length: 13 residues. Germline CDR1 and CDR2: SGHTA and FQGNSA. V was shortened by 5 bases and J by 2 bases, with 7 bases between the two germline ends. CDR3 coding DNA: TGTGCCAGCAGCCGGACTACCTACAATGAGCAGTTCTTC. Its protein product is CASSRTTYNEQFF.

The CDR3 nucleotides are TGTGCCAGCAGTTTAGAGGGTTCGAGGGGCTACACCTTC. It is translated as CASSLEGSRGYTF. The V call is TRBV28, the J call TRBJ1-2; the D is unclear. With 2 bases removed from V and 8 bases from J, the gap between germline ends came to 12 bases. This CDR3 has 13 amino acids. CDR1 is MDHEN and CDR2 is SYDVKM in the germline V gene.

J is TRBJ1-3 and V is TRBV2; 7 bases align to TRBD1. Germline V gene data show CDR1 as SNHLY and CDR2 as FYNNEI. The CDR3 is 16 residues long. Losses at the gene ends were 1 base for V and 8 bases for J; bases not matched to a gene: 11. The CDR3 bases are TGTGCCAGCAGTGAAGAGACAGGGATATTGTTGGACACCATATATTTT. It specifies CASSEETGILLDTIYF. Based on the CDR3 plus reference TRBV2 and TRBJ1-3, the full variable domain is EPEVTQTPSHQVTQMGQEVILRCVPISNHLYFYWYRQILGQKVEFLVSFYNNEISEKSEIFDDQFSVERPDGSNFTLKIRSTKLEDSAMYFCASSEETGILLDTIYFGEGSWLTVV.

The chain's CDR3 is CASTFDRPTDTQYF. For the CDR3, the DNA is TGTGCCAGCACCTTCGACAGGCCCACAGATACGCAGTATTTT. The chain links TRBV5-8 to TRBJ2-3; tentative D call: TRBD1 (6 bases). The germline V gene encodes CDR1 SGHTS and CDR2 YDEGEE. The CDR3 loop spans 14 amino acids. V shed 6 bases and J shed 2 bases, with 13 bases lying between them.

The chain recombines TRBV6-6 with TRBJ2-1; TRBD2 agrees at 9 bases. The CDR3 is made up of 15 amino acids. The germline CDR1 and CDR2 sequences are MNHNY and SVGAGI (reference sequence). With V trimmed by 2 bases and J by 5 bases, 4 bases remained unmatched. The CDR3 is CASSYGAGGHNEQFF. The CDR3 coding sequence is TGTGCCAGCAGTTACGGGGCGGGAGGGCACAATGAGCAGTTCTTC.

The chain couples TRBV28 to TRBJ1-2; 7 nucleotides agree with TRBD1. CDR1 is MDHEN and CDR2 is SYDVKM in the germline V gene. V dropped 4 bases and J dropped 8; count of bases not matched to a gene: 10. This CDR3 is 14 amino acids long. CDR3 residues: CASSSSGAGGGYTF. The CDR3 coding sequence is TGTGCCAGCAGTTCCTCCGGGGCAGGGGGAGGCTACACCTTC.

The chain joins TRBV12-5 to TRBJ1-1; no clear D. CDR3 size: 14 residues. Germline V gene data show CDR1 as LGHNT and CDR2 as FRNRAP. V lost 1 base, J lost 1 base, and 7 bases lay in between. CDR3 DNA: TGTGCTAGTGGTTTGGGGACTCAGAACACTGAAGCTTTCTTT. It encodes CASGLGTQNTEAFF.

The rearrangement uses TRBV14 and TRBJ2-3, with 14 bases fitting TRBD2. Germline lookup yields CDR1 SGHDN and CDR2 FVKESK. The CDR3 length is 17 residues. Trimming at V came to 4 bases and at J to 4 bases, leaving 7 bases not matched to a gene. The CDR3 DNA sequence: TGTGCCAGCAGCCTGGGACTAGCGGGGGCCAGGGCAGATACGCAGTATTTT. Translating it yields CASSLGLAGARADTQYF.

J is TRBJ1-2 and V is TRBV18; D remains unclear. The CDR3 consists of 15 residues. Trimming cost V 0 bases and J 7 bases, with 15 bases left between them. The germline CDR1 and CDR2 sequences are KGHSH and LQKENI. DNA for the CDR3: TGTGCCAGCTCACCACCGGGCAGGATTTATTCTGGCTACACCTTC. Its protein product is CASSPPGRIYSGYTF.

The V call is TRBV19, the J call TRBJ1-2; TRBD1 might be the D (6 bases). Trimming removed 5 bases at V and 0 bases at J, with 10 bases between. Germline V gives CDR1 LNHDA, CDR2 SQIVND (reference sequence). CDR3 length: 14 residues. DNA of the CDR3: TGTGCCAGTAGTCCTGACAGGTCTAACTATGGCTACACCTTC. Protein product: CASSPDRSNYGYTF.

This chain links TRBV19 with TRBJ1-1; TRBD1 matches 9 bases. This CDR3 is 14 amino acids long. CDR1 is LNHDA, CDR2 SQIVND, per germline (reference sequence). Trimming removed 4 bases from V and 4 bases from J; junction bases left unmatched: 4. The CDR3 loop reads CASSKGTGITEAFF. DNA for the CDR3: TGTGCCAGTAGTAAGGGGACAGGGATCACTGAAGCTTTCTTT.

The chain joins TRBV18 to TRBJ2-5, with 11 bases aligning to TRBD2. The CDR3 is 15 residues long. Losses at the gene ends were 4 bases for V and 5 bases for J; bases not matched to a gene: 6. CDR1 is KGHSH, CDR2 LQKENI, per germline. The CDR3 DNA sequence: TGTGCCAGCTCACAAACTAGCGGGAGAGGGGAGACCCAGTACTTC. Its protein is CASSQTSGRGETQYF.

In this sample, this clone turned up once. This sequence joins TRBV6-6 and TRBJ2-1; D remains unclear. The CDR3 extends over 16 amino acids. Germline-derived CDR1 and CDR2 are MNHNY and SVGAGI (reference sequence). The V gene lost 2 bases and the J gene lost 0 bases, with 11 bases spanning the gap. The CDR3 sequence is CASSYDRGSSYNEQFF. The CDR3 coding sequence is TGTGCCAGCAGTTACGACCGCGGAAGCTCCTACAATGAGCAGTTCTTC.